A selection of T cell receptor beta chains follows, all from one sample in a study of blood T cell repertoires in COVID-19. TCRdb's table, derived via immunoSEQ multiplex PCR, lists solely in-frame clones and lacks some. The table lists about 82,000 clones, under 90% of them singletons. Material for sequencing was peripheral blood. The receptors come from a woman in her 40s with active or convalescent COVID-19. Both conserved end residues are part of each CDR3. D genes are given only for firm matches. Clone size is given for some rows only: seen once, a few or many times, or a class if the clone is expanded.

TRBD1	TRBV7-2	TRBJ1-2	.	TGTGCCAGCAGCCCCCGGGACAGGGGCGGCTACACCTTC	CASSPRDRGGYTF
.	TRBV4-3	TRBJ1-6	few	TGCGCCAGCAGACCAGGCTTGGTTAATTCACCCCTCCACTTT	CASRPGLVNSPLHF
.	TRBV6-5	TRBJ2-2	.	TGTGCCAGCAGTTACAGGGGGAGCGCGAACACCGGGGAGCTGTTTTTT	CASSYRGSANTGELFF
TRBD1	TRBV5-1	TRBJ1-4	.	TGCGCCAGCAGCGCTGAGGCAGGGGGCCGAAAGAATGAAAAACTGTTTTTT	CASSAEAGGRKNEKLFF
.	TRBV24-1	TRBJ2-1	once	TGTGCCACCAGGGGGGCATACAATGAGCAGTTCTTC	CATRGAYNEQFF
TRBD1	TRBV10-3	TRBJ1-3	.	TGTGCCATCACCGGAGGGACAGGGACCTCCTCTGGAAACACCATATATTTT	CAITGGTGTSSGNTIYF
.	TRBV19	TRBJ2-6	.	TGTGCCAGTAGTATCGGGTGGTCTGGGGCCAACGTCCTGACTTTC	CASSIGWSGANVLTF
TRBD1	TRBV6-5	TRBJ1-6	few	TGTGCCAGCAGTAAACTACAGGGGCCCCTCCACTTT	CASSKLQGPLHF
TRBD1	TRBV19	TRBJ1-5	.	TGTGCCACCACACCGGGACAGGGAGGTCAGCCCCAGCATTTT	CATTPGQGGQPQHF
.	TRBV12-3/TRBV12-4	TRBJ1-2	once	TGTGCCAGCAGTTCATGGGGGCAGGATGGCTACACCTTC	CASSSWGQDGYTF
.	TRBV6-1	TRBJ1-2	.	TGTGCCAGCAGTTCAAACCAGGGATATGGCTACACCTTC	CASSSNQGYGYTF
TRBD1	TRBV10-2	TRBJ2-2	.	TGCGCCAGCAGTGACCTGGGACAGTCGAACACCGGGGAGCTGTTTTTT	CASSDLGQSNTGELFF
TRBD1	TRBV24-1	TRBJ2-7	.	TGTGCCACCAGTGCCCCAGACAGGGGAAGCTACGAGCAGTACTTC	CATSAPDRGSYEQYF
.	TRBV5-1	TRBJ2-5	.	TGCGCCAGCAGCTTTTGGGGAGGTCAAGAGACCCAGTACTTC	CASSFWGGQETQYF
.	TRBV2	TRBJ2-4	.	TGTGCCAGCAGTGAAACGACTTTAGCCAAAAACATTCAGTACTTC	CASSETTLAKNIQYF
.	TRBV9	TRBJ2-3	.	TGTGCCAGCAGCCCCCAGGCTTCAGGTACGCAGTATTTT	CASSPQASGTQYF